The rows below give T cell receptor beta chains drawn from one sample of a study of blood T cell repertoires in COVID-19. Produced via immunoSEQ multiplex PCR; TCRdb's table is partial and in-frame only. The table records about 370,000 clones, more than 80% of them present only once. The sample taken for sequencing was peripheral blood. The source of these receptors is a woman aged 30 to 39 with COVID-19, enrolled during active disease. Both conserved end residues are part of each CDR3. The order of the fields is CDR3 protein, CDR3 DNA, J gene, V gene, D gene, clone size. The D gene is left open where the match is weak. Clone size is stated in some rows and not others, as once, few, many or a class when expanded.

CDR3 protein: CASSSPLGGASDTQYF; CDR3 DNA: TGTGCCAGCAGTAGTCCCTTGGGGGGGGCCTCAGATACGCAGTATTTT; J gene: TRBJ2-3; V gene: TRBV11-2; D gene: .; clone size: .
CDR3 protein: CASSQRERAVETQYF; CDR3 DNA: TGCGCCAGCAGCCAGCGGGAAAGAGCGGTAGAGACCCAGTACTTC; J gene: TRBJ2-5; V gene: TRBV4-1; D gene: .; clone size: .
CDR3 protein: CASSPTYFSVAGTTEAFF; CDR3 DNA: TGTGCCAGCTCACCCACCTATTTCTCAGTTGCGGGTACCACTGAAGCTTTCTTT; J gene: TRBJ1-1; V gene: TRBV18; D gene: .; clone size: .
CDR3 protein: CASRGQGGYSNQPQHF; CDR3 DNA: TGTGCCAGCAGGGGACAGGGGGGATATAGCAATCAGCCCCAGCATTTT; J gene: TRBJ1-5; V gene: TRBV2; D gene: TRBD1; clone size: .
CDR3 protein: CASSSPGGGAYGYTF; CDR3 DNA: TGTGCCAGCAGCTCCCCGGGAGGGGGGGCCTATGGCTACACCTTC; J gene: TRBJ1-2; V gene: TRBV6-2/TRBV6-3; D gene: .; clone size: .
CDR3 protein: CASSTRQGGGNQPQHF; CDR3 DNA: TGTGCCAGCAGCACAAGACAGGGCGGCGGCAATCAGCCCCAGCATTTT; J gene: TRBJ1-5; V gene: TRBV7-8; D gene: TRBD1; clone size: .
CDR3 protein: CASSLYRGGEDTGELFF; CDR3 DNA: TGTGCCAGCAGCTTGTATCGAGGGGGCGAGGACACCGGGGAGCTGTTTTTT; J gene: TRBJ2-2; V gene: TRBV5-8; D gene: TRBD1; clone size: .
CDR3 protein: CASSFGQYSNQPQHF; CDR3 DNA: TGTGCCAGCAGTTTCGGACAGTATAGCAATCAGCCCCAGCATTTT; J gene: TRBJ1-5; V gene: TRBV27; D gene: .; clone size: .
CDR3 protein: CASSLGAGQYEQYF; CDR3 DNA: TGTGCCAGCAGCTTAGGGGCAGGGCAGTACGAGCAGTACTTC; J gene: TRBJ2-7; V gene: TRBV7-2; D gene: .; clone size: .
CDR3 protein: CSGSIRNNEQFF; CDR3 DNA: TGCAGCGGGAGTATTCGTAACAATGAGCAGTTCTTC; J gene: TRBJ2-1; V gene: TRBV29-1; D gene: .; clone size: .
CDR3 protein: CASSQFGGGAGDTQYF; CDR3 DNA: TGTGCCAGCAGCCAGTTCGGCGGGGGGGCGGGAGATACGCAGTATTTT; J gene: TRBJ2-3; V gene: TRBV5-6; D gene: TRBD2; clone size: .
CDR3 protein: CASSSGTFGLGYTF; CDR3 DNA: TGCGCCAGCAGCTCGGGGACATTCGGGCTTGGCTACACCTTC; J gene: TRBJ1-2; V gene: TRBV5-1; D gene: .; clone size: .
CDR3 protein: CSASRGRARTGELFF; CDR3 DNA: TGCAGTGCTAGTAGGGGGAGGGCCCGCACCGGGGAGCTGTTTTTT; J gene: TRBJ2-2; V gene: TRBV20-1; D gene: .; clone size: .
CDR3 protein: CASSPPTGLNTEAFF; CDR3 DNA: TGTGCCAGCAGTCCCCCGACAGGGTTGAACACTGAAGCTTTCTTT; J gene: TRBJ1-1; V gene: TRBV28; D gene: TRBD1; clone size: once
CDR3 protein: CASSLGGQGSYEQYF; CDR3 DNA: TGTGCCAGCAGTTTAGGGGGACAGGGATCTTACGAGCAGTACTTC; J gene: TRBJ2-7; V gene: TRBV28; D gene: TRBD1; clone size: .
CDR3 protein: CASSLLSGRDTQYF; CDR3 DNA: TGTGCCAGCAGCTTGCTCAGCGGGAGAGATACGCAGTATTTT; J gene: TRBJ2-3; V gene: TRBV5-4; D gene: TRBD2; clone size: .
CDR3 protein: CASSFGLAGQETQYF; CDR3 DNA: TGTGCCAGCAGCTTTGGACTAGCGGGACAAGAGACCCAGTACTTC; J gene: TRBJ2-5; V gene: TRBV5-6; D gene: TRBD2; clone size: .
CDR3 protein: CASSIAVLGLAANEQFF; CDR3 DNA: TGTGCCAGTAGTATAGCGGTTTTGGGACTAGCTGCGAATGAGCAGTTCTTC; J gene: TRBJ2-1; V gene: TRBV19; D gene: TRBD2; clone size: .
CDR3 protein: CASSMGRGNSYDGYTF; CDR3 DNA: TGTGCCAGTAGTATGGGGAGGGGGAACTCGTATGATGGCTACACCTTC; J gene: TRBJ1-2; V gene: TRBV19; D gene: .; clone size: .
CDR3 protein: CASSQDRAGSNEQYF; CDR3 DNA: TGCGCCAGCAGCCAAGATCGAGCGGGGTCCAACGAGCAGTACTTC; J gene: TRBJ2-7; V gene: TRBV4-1; D gene: TRBD2; clone size: few
CDR3 protein: CASSYLRPGINYGYTF; CDR3 DNA: TGTGCCAGCAGTTACTTACGGCCGGGGATCAACTATGGCTACACCTTC; J gene: TRBJ1-2; V gene: TRBV6-2/TRBV6-3; D gene: .; clone size: .
CDR3 protein: CASSSSGTGTYGYTF; CDR3 DNA: TGTGCCAGCAGTTCATCCGGGACAGGGACGTATGGCTACACCTTC; J gene: TRBJ1-2; V gene: TRBV6-6; D gene: TRBD1; clone size: .
CDR3 protein: CASSIPGKQFF; CDR3 DNA: TGTGCCAGTAGTATTCCCGGGAAGCAGTTCTTC; J gene: TRBJ2-1; V gene: TRBV19; D gene: .; clone size: .
CDR3 protein: CASSARVIDEQFF; CDR3 DNA: TGTGCCAGCAGTGCCAGGGTTATCGATGAGCAGTTCTTC; J gene: TRBJ2-1; V gene: TRBV6-4; D gene: .; clone size: .
CDR3 protein: CATSGTGWGNEQFF; CDR3 DNA: TGTGCCACCAGTGGGACAGGGTGGGGCAATGAGCAGTTCTTC; J gene: TRBJ2-1; V gene: TRBV15; D gene: TRBD1; clone size: .
CDR3 protein: CASSPGLPGPPLHF; CDR3 DNA: TGTGCCAGCAGCCCCGGACTGCCCGGGCCACCCCTCCACTTT; J gene: TRBJ1-6; V gene: TRBV9; D gene: .; clone size: .
CDR3 protein: CASRGLPSNEKLFF; CDR3 DNA: TGTGCCAGTAGGGGGCTCCCGTCTAATGAAAAACTGTTTTTT; J gene: TRBJ1-4; V gene: TRBV19; D gene: .; clone size: .
CDR3 protein: CASVGSGITDTQYF; CDR3 DNA: TGTGCCAGCGTGGGATCGGGGATCACAGATACGCAGTATTTT; J gene: TRBJ2-3; V gene: TRBV6-5; D gene: .; clone size: .
CDR3 protein: CASSSGLGGTGELFF; CDR3 DNA: TGTGCCAGCAGCTCGGGACTAGGAGGCACCGGGGAGCTGTTTTTT; J gene: TRBJ2-2; V gene: TRBV7-9; D gene: TRBD2; clone size: .
CDR3 protein: CASSYLRARHTEAFF; CDR3 DNA: TGTGCCAGCAGTTATTTGCGGGCCCGTCACACTGAAGCTTTCTTT; J gene: TRBJ1-1; V gene: TRBV6-5; D gene: .; clone size: .
CDR3 protein: CANPTAHYMGGPYNSPLHF; CDR3 DNA: TGTGCCAACCCCACGGCCCACTATATGGGGGGACCTTATAATTCACCCCTCCACTTT; J gene: TRBJ1-6; V gene: TRBV3-1/TRBV3-2; D gene: .; clone size: .
CDR3 protein: CASSLVASSGNTIYF; CDR3 DNA: TGTGCCAGCAGCTTAGTAGCGAGCTCTGGAAACACCATATATTTT; J gene: TRBJ1-3; V gene: TRBV7-2; D gene: .; clone size: .
CDR3 protein: CAISDGLSQPQHF; CDR3 DNA: TGTGCCATCAGTGATGGGCTTTCTCAGCCCCAGCATTTT; J gene: TRBJ1-5; V gene: TRBV10-3; D gene: .; clone size: .
CDR3 protein: CASSLTGGTNEKLFF; CDR3 DNA: TGCGCCAGCAGCCTCACAGGGGGAACTAATGAAAAACTGTTTTTT; J gene: TRBJ1-4; V gene: TRBV4-1; D gene: TRBD1; clone size: .
CDR3 protein: CASSEGTGSYNEQFF; CDR3 DNA: TGTGCCAGCAGTGAAGGGACAGGTTCCTACAATGAGCAGTTCTTC; J gene: TRBJ2-1; V gene: TRBV6-1; D gene: TRBD1; clone size: once
CDR3 protein: CASSPRGTNSPLHF; CDR3 DNA: TGTGCCAGCAGTCCTAGGGGTACAAATTCACCCCTCCACTTT; J gene: TRBJ1-6; V gene: TRBV27; D gene: .; clone size: few
CDR3 protein: CATSETDRADGYTF; CDR3 DNA: TGTGCCACCAGTGAGACCGACAGGGCTGATGGCTACACCTTC; J gene: TRBJ1-2; V gene: TRBV24-1; D gene: TRBD1; clone size: .
CDR3 protein: CASSPPRTSGGAYEQYF; CDR3 DNA: TGTGCCAGCAGCCCTCCCCGGACTAGCGGGGGGGCCTACGAGCAGTACTTC; J gene: TRBJ2-7; V gene: TRBV3-1/TRBV3-2; D gene: TRBD2; clone size: .
CDR3 protein: CASSPRSDRGPGYNEQFF; CDR3 DNA: TGTGCCAGCTCACCAAGGAGCGACAGGGGGCCTGGCTACAATGAGCAGTTCTTC; J gene: TRBJ2-1; V gene: TRBV18; D gene: TRBD1; clone size: .
CDR3 protein: CASSDSRWNTEAFF; CDR3 DNA: TGTGCCAGTAGCGACAGTAGATGGAACACTGAAGCTTTCTTT; J gene: TRBJ1-1; V gene: TRBV19; D gene: .; clone size: .
CDR3 protein: CASSGPTGMNTEAFF; CDR3 DNA: TGTGCCAGCTCAGGTCCCACAGGGATGAACACTGAAGCTTTCTTT; J gene: TRBJ1-1; V gene: TRBV6-5; D gene: .; clone size: .
CDR3 protein: CSVEGMGGAPYEQYF; CDR3 DNA: TGCAGCGTTGAAGGTATGGGGGGGGCACCCTACGAGCAGTACTTC; J gene: TRBJ2-7; V gene: TRBV29-1; D gene: .; clone size: many
CDR3 protein: CASGLDQAGELFF; CDR3 DNA: TGTGCTAGTGGTTTGGACCAGGCCGGGGAGCTGTTTTTT; J gene: TRBJ2-2; V gene: TRBV12-5; D gene: .; clone size: .
CDR3 protein: CSGWTGVGDTGELFF; CDR3 DNA: TGCAGCGGTTGGACAGGGGTTGGGGACACCGGGGAGCTGTTTTTT; J gene: TRBJ2-2; V gene: TRBV29-1; D gene: TRBD1; clone size: .
CDR3 protein: CASSLSPSGKDEQFF; CDR3 DNA: TGTGCCAGCAGCTTATCCCCTAGCGGGAAGGATGAGCAGTTCTTC; J gene: TRBJ2-1; V gene: TRBV13; D gene: TRBD2; clone size: .
CDR3 protein: CASSFSRGGTEAFF; CDR3 DNA: TGTGCCAGCAGCTTTTCCAGGGGAGGGACTGAAGCTTTCTTT; J gene: TRBJ1-1; V gene: TRBV5-8; D gene: .; clone size: .
CDR3 protein: CASSVGLAGGQETQYF; CDR3 DNA: TGTGCCAGCAGTGTAGGGCTAGCGGGGGGCCAAGAGACCCAGTACTTC; J gene: TRBJ2-5; V gene: TRBV6-1; D gene: TRBD2; clone size: .
CDR3 protein: CASSPRQTSTDTQYF; CDR3 DNA: TGTGCCAGCTCACCCCGACAGACTAGCACAGATACGCAGTATTTT; J gene: TRBJ2-3; V gene: TRBV18; D gene: .; clone size: .
CDR3 protein: CASSLARPSDGYTF; CDR3 DNA: TGCGCCAGCAGCTTGGCTAGGCCCTCGGATGGCTACACCTTC; J gene: TRBJ1-2; V gene: TRBV5-1; D gene: .; clone size: .
CDR3 protein: CASTGNYGYTF; CDR3 DNA: TGTGCCAGCACGGGGAACTATGGCTACACCTTC; J gene: TRBJ1-2; V gene: TRBV6-5; D gene: .; clone size: .
CDR3 protein: CASSLDRTGATDTQYF; CDR3 DNA: TGTGCCAGCAGCTTGGACAGGACCGGCGCCACAGATACGCAGTATTTT; J gene: TRBJ2-3; V gene: TRBV5-5; D gene: .; clone size: .
CDR3 protein: CASTQPRTSTDTQYF; CDR3 DNA: TGTGCCAGCACCCAGCCCCGGACTAGCACAGATACGCAGTATTTT; J gene: TRBJ2-3; V gene: TRBV6-5; D gene: .; clone size: few
CDR3 protein: CASSQNTEAFF; CDR3 DNA: TGTGCCAGCAGTCAGAACACTGAAGCTTTCTTT; J gene: TRBJ1-1; V gene: TRBV28; D gene: .; clone size: .